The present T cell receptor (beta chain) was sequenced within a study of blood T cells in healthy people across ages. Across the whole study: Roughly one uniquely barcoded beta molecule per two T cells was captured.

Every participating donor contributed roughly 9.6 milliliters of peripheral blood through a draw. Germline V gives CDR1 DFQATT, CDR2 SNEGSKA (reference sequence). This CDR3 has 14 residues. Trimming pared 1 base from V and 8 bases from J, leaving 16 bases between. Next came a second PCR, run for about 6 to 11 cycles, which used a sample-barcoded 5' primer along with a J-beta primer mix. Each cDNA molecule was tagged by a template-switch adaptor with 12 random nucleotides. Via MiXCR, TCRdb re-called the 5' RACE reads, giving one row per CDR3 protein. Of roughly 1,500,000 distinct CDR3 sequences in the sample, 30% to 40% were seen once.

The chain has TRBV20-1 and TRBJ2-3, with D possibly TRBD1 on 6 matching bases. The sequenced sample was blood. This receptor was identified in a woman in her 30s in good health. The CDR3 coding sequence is TGCAGTGCTAGAGTGGGGGCATACGGCGGTACGCAGTATTTT. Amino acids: CSARVGAYGGTQYF.